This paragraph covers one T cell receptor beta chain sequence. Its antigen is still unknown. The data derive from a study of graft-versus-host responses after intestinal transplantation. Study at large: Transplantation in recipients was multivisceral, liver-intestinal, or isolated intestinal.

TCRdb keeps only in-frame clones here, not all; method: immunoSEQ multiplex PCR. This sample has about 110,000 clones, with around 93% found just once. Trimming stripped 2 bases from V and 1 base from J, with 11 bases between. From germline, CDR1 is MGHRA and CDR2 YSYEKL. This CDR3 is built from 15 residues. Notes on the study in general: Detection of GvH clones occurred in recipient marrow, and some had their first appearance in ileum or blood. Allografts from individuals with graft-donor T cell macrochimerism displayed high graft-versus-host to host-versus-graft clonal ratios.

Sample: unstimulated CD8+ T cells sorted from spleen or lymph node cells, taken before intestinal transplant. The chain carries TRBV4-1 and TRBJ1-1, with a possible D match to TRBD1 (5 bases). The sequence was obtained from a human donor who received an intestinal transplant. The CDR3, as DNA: TGCGCCAGCAGCCAAATACCAGGGACGAACACTGAAGCTTTCTTT. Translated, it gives CASSQIPGTNTEAFF.